The 26 T cell receptor beta chains reported below all come from one sample, sequenced in a study of blood T cell repertoires in COVID-19. The data were produced by immunoSEQ multiplex PCR, yet TCRdb's version contains in-frame clones alone and is incomplete. The sample consists of around 55,000 clones, 90% of them appearing once. Sequenced: peripheral blood. The receptors here all came from a man aged 40-50 years with acute or convalescent COVID-19.

V is TRBV21-1 and J is TRBJ2-7; TRBD1, the table's D call, was not compared with the DNA. TRBV21-1 is given as a pseudogene. The CDR3 extends over 15 amino acids. The DNA of the CDR3 is TGTGCCAGCAGCTCGAGGACAGGGCTACCCTACGAGCAGTACTTC. Translated, it gives CASSSRTGLPYEQYF.

This chain connects TRBV5-1 to TRBJ2-2, with a possible D match to TRBD1 (5 bases). The V and J ends lost 6 bases and 3 bases respectively, with 9 bases between them. From germline, CDR1 is SGHRS and CDR2 YFSETQ. This CDR3 comprises 13 residues. CDR3 nucleotide sequence: TGCGCCAGCAAGGGGCAGGACACCGGGGAGCTGTTTTTT. This translates into CASKGQDTGELFF.

The chain has TRBV5-1 and TRBJ1-1, with D possibly being TRBD1 (6 bases). The CDR3 runs to 14 residues. From germline, CDR1 is SGHRS and CDR2 YFSETQ. With 2 bases removed from V and 1 base from J, the gap between germline ends came to 9 bases. CDR3 protein: CASSLGQTNTEAFF. For the CDR3, the DNA is TGCGCCAGCAGCTTAGGACAGACGAACACTGAAGCTTTCTTT. Variable domain in full (rest from reference TRBV5-1 and TRBJ1-1): KAGVTQTPRYLIKTRGQQVTLSCSPISGHRSVSWYQQTPGQGLQFLFEYFSETQRNKGNFPGRFSGRQFSNSRSEMNVSTLELGDSALYLCASSLGQTNTEAFFGQGTRLTVV.

The rearrangement uses TRBV4-2 and TRBJ2-1, with 16 bases aligning to TRBD2. Germline V CDR1 and CDR2: LGHNA, YNFKEQ. The CDR3 spans 16 residues. V gave up 4 bases and J gave up 10 bases; unmatched junction bases: 7. CDR3 sequence reads: CASSPETGLAGGEQFF. CDR3 coding DNA: TGTGCCAGCAGCCCCGAAACGGGACTAGCGGGAGGGGAGCAGTTCTTC.

This sequence joins TRBV11-1 and TRBJ1-1, with a possible D match to TRBD1 (6 bases). In germline, CDR1 is SGHAT, CDR2 FQDESV (reference sequence). V was clipped by 1 base and J by 1 base, with 7 bases between them. The CDR3 is 14 amino acids. CDR3 amino acids: CASSLEGENTEAFF. The DNA for the CDR3 is TGTGCCAGCAGCTTAGAGGGGGAGAACACTGAAGCTTTCTTT.

J is TRBJ2-4 and V is TRBV9; D is perhaps TRBD2 (6 bases). In germline, CDR1 is SGDLS, CDR2 YYNGEE. V lost 4 bases and J lost 0, with 8 bases in between. This CDR3 is built from 14 residues. CDR3 DNA: TGTGCCAGCAGCTCGGGACTAGCCAAAAACATTCAGTACTTC. Its protein is CASSSGLAKNIQYF.

This chain connects TRBV5-5 to TRBJ1-4, with 12 bases aligning to TRBD1. J gave up 7 bases and V 3 bases, and 16 bases lay outside the gene matches. The length of the CDR3 is 19 residues. The germline V gene has CDR1 SGHKS and CDR2 YYEKEE (reference sequence). This chain's CDR3 is CASSSPGGTGGVDSEKLFF. CDR3 bases: TGTGCCAGCAGCTCCCCGGGCGGGACAGGGGGCGTCGATAGTGAAAAACTGTTTTTT.

This clone was observed a few times. V and J are TRBV15 and TRBJ1-4; a weak D match, TRBD1 (6 bases). The germline gives CDR1 LNHNV, CDR2 YYDKDF (reference sequence). With 5 bases removed from V and 3 bases from J, the gap between germline ends came to 13 bases. The CDR3 runs 15 residues. The CDR3 spells CATSRAGVANEKLFF. The CDR3 nucleotides read TGTGCCACCAGCCGAGCAGGGGTGGCTAATGAAAAACTGTTTTTT. Based on the CDR3 plus reference TRBV15 and TRBJ1-4, the full variable domain is DAMVIQNPRYQVTQFGKPVTLSCSQTLNHNVMYWYQQKSSQAPKLLFHYYDKDFNNEADTPDNFQSRRPNTSFCFLDIRSPGLGDTAMYLCATSRAGVANEKLFFGSGTQLSVL.

The chain recombines TRBV21-1 with TRBJ2-7; TRBD1 is the table's D call and was not checked against the DNA. TRBV21-1 is assigned pseudogene status. The CDR3 length is 14 residues. DNA for the CDR3: TGTGCCAGCGTATTGGGGACAGAGACCTACGAGCAGTACTTC. Protein: CASVLGTETYEQYF.

This chain connects TRBV4-2 to TRBJ1-4; 7 bases match TRBD1. The CDR3 consists of 15 residues. The ends lost 1 base at V and 8 bases at J; junction bases unmatched: 7. Germline CDR1 reads LGHNA; CDR2 reads YNFKEQ. DNA of the CDR3: TGTGCCAGCAGCCAAGGGACAGGAGGGGGGGAAAAACTGTTTTTT. Protein: CASSQGTGGGEKLFF.

The gene calls are TRBV5-5 and TRBJ1-6; weak D call: TRBD1 (5 bases). The CDR3 extends over 16 amino acids. CDR1 is SGHKS, CDR2 YYEKEE, per germline (reference sequence). Trimming removed 0 bases from V and 9 bases from J, with 16 bases in between. CDR3 sequence reads: CASSLAATGQSSPLHF. The CDR3 region has the DNA TGTGCCAGCAGCTTGGCCGCTACAGGACAAAGTTCACCCCTCCACTTT. The whole variable domain, remainder taken from reference TRBV5-5 and TRBJ1-6, is DAGVTQSPTHLIKTRGQQVTLRCSPISGHKSVSWYQQVLGQGPQFIFQYYEKEERGRGNFPDRFSARQFPNYSSELNVNALLLGDSALYLCASSLAATGQSSPLHFGNGTRLTVT.

The chain employs TRBV18 and TRBJ1-1, with D perhaps TRBD1 (6 bases). Germline CDR1 and CDR2: KGHSH and LQKENI. The germline V and J ends were trimmed by 6 bases and 1 base, with 9 bases remaining between them. The CDR3 covers 13 residues. CDR3 DNA sequence: TGTGCCAGCTCCCGGACAGCGAACACTGAAGCTTTCTTT. The encoded protein is CASSRTANTEAFF.

The chain employs TRBV29-1 and TRBJ1-1; 7 bases map to TRBD1. This CDR3 region has 14 residues. J gave up 2 bases and V 7 bases, and 10 bases lay outside the gene matches. The V gene's germline CDR1 is SQVTM and CDR2 ANQGSEA. The chain's CDR3 is CSARKQGINTEAFF. DNA of the CDR3: TGCAGCGCCAGAAAACAGGGGATAAACACTGAAGCTTTCTTT.

The chain recombines TRBV5-1 with TRBJ2-3; 7 bases are a match to TRBD2. CDR3 size: 15 residues. V shed 1 base, J shed 3 bases, and the junction held 5 bases outside the gene matches. The germline V gene encodes CDR1 SGHRS and CDR2 YFSETQ. CDR3 in DNA: TGCGCCAGCAGCTTGACGGGAGGCGTGACAGATACGCAGTATTTT. It codes for CASSLTGGVTDTQYF.

A single count supports this clone. The chain combines TRBV30 with TRBJ1-1, with TRBD1 as a possible D gene (6 bases). CDR1 and CDR2 (germline): GTSNPN, SVGIG (reference sequence). The CDR3 runs to 12 residues. V lost 2 bases and J 5 bases, leaving 9 bases between the germline ends. CDR3 sequence reads: CAWSTGPTEAFF. For the CDR3, the DNA is TGTGCCTGGAGTACAGGGCCTACTGAAGCTTTCTTT. The entire variable domain, with the rest obtained from reference TRBV30 and TRBJ1-1, is as follows: SQTIHQWPATLVQPVGSPLSLECTVEGTSNPNLYWYRQAAGRGLQLLFYSVGIGQISSEVPQNLSASRPQDRQFILSSKKLLLSDSGFYLCAWSTGPTEAFFGQGTRLTVV.

The rearrangement joins TRBV10-3 to TRBJ1-5; 7 bases map to TRBD1. With 5 bases clipped from V and 11 bases from J, the junction kept 9 bases outside the gene matches. Germline V CDR1 and CDR2: ENHRY, SYGVKD. This CDR3 has 13 residues. The CDR3 DNA sequence: TGTGCCATCAGTCAAGGTCCTCAGGGGGCCCAGCATTTT. It specifies CAISQGPQGAQHF.

The V gene is TRBV5-6, the J gene TRBJ1-3; D is perhaps TRBD1 (6 bases). Germline CDR1 and CDR2: SGHDT and YYEEEE. V was trimmed by 2 bases and J by 2 bases, leaving 11 bases between them. The CDR3 consists of 15 residues. CDR3 loop: CASSFKAGAGNTIYF. The CDR3, as DNA: TGTGCCAGCAGCTTCAAAGCAGGGGCTGGAAACACCATATATTTT.

V gene TRBV11-2 combines with J gene TRBJ2-1; 16 bases are shared with TRBD2. In germline, CDR1 is SGHAT, CDR2 FQNNGV. The CDR3 has 16 amino acids. V lost 1 base and J lost 10; bases outside the gene matches: 4. The CDR3 reads CASSLVGLAGGSEQFF. The DNA for the CDR3 is TGTGCCAGCAGCTTAGTGGGACTAGCGGGAGGGAGCGAGCAGTTCTTC.

The chain recombines TRBV27 with TRBJ1-5; 7 positions match TRBD1. This CDR3 has 14 residues. Trimming removed 5 bases from V and 8 bases from J; junction bases left unmatched: 9. Germline loops: CDR1 MNHEY, CDR2 SMNVEV (reference sequence). DNA for the CDR3: TGTGCCAGCAGTCCTCGACAGGGTTATGAGCCCCAGCATTTT. Translated, it gives CASSPRQGYEPQHF.

This sequence joins TRBV29-1 and TRBJ2-7, with 14 bases lining up with TRBD2. This CDR3 is built from 21 residues. The V gene end was trimmed by 1 base and the J gene end by 2 bases; junction bases not matched to a gene: 19. Germline values: CDR1 SQVTM, CDR2 ANQGSEA. This CDR3 reads CSVEGVEYKGKGLAGAYEQYF. The DNA of the CDR3 is TGCAGCGTTGAAGGTGTGGAGTATAAGGGGAAGGGACTAGCGGGAGCCTACGAGCAGTACTTC.

The genes are TRBV28 and TRBJ2-4; D might be TRBD1 (5 bases). The CDR3 covers 17 residues. The germline gives CDR1 MDHEN, CDR2 SYDVKM. V shed 3 bases and J shed 7 bases, with 22 bases lying between them. The CDR3 region is CASSFRGRTGLVNIQYF. DNA for the CDR3: TGTGCCAGCAGTTTTAGGGGCCGGACCGGATTAGTCAACATTCAGTACTTC.

This clone was found a few times. This chain joins TRBV19 and TRBJ2-3; 13 bases align to TRBD2. The CDR3 is made up of 16 amino acids. The junction had 10 bases not matched to a gene; V was cut back by 7 bases and J by 6 bases. Germline lookup yields CDR1 LNHDA and CDR2 SQIVND (reference sequence). This CDR3 is CASKSWGLAGSDTQYF. The CDR3 nucleotides are TGTGCCAGTAAATCTTGGGGACTAGCGGGATCGGATACGCAGTATTTT.

The CDR3 DNA reads TGTGCCAGCAGTGATAGGGGGGATACGCAGTATTTT. Translating gives CASSDRGDTQYF. The chain combines TRBV6-4 with TRBJ2-3, with D perhaps TRBD1 (6 bases). This CDR3 has 12 residues. The germline V gene has CDR1 MRHNA and CDR2 SNTAGT. Trimming cost V 3 bases and J 6 bases, with 7 bases left between them.

This clone occurred once. The V gene is TRBV6-1, the J gene TRBJ2-3, with TRBD2 as a possible D gene (5 bases). The germline CDR1 and CDR2 sequences are MNHNS and SASEGT. The CDR3 totals 18 residues. The ends were cut back, 0 bases at V and 0 bases at J, with 16 bases in the middle. The CDR3 is CASSEAIPRGFSTDTQYF. The CDR3 DNA reads as TGTGCCAGCAGTGAAGCAATCCCTCGGGGTTTCAGCACAGATACGCAGTATTTT.

The chain is built from TRBV7-8 and TRBJ2-7; 11 positions match TRBD2. Germline V gives CDR1 SGHVS, CDR2 FQNEAQ. The V and J ends lost 0 bases and 4 bases, in that order; junction bases with no gene match: 5. CDR3 length equals 16 residues. CDR3 loop: CASSLAGSGRGYEQYF. DNA of the CDR3: TGTGCCAGCAGCTTAGCAGGTAGCGGGAGGGGTTACGAGCAGTACTTC.

The gene calls are TRBV7-2 and TRBJ2-5, with 9 bases lining up with TRBD1. There are 16 residues in the CDR3. Germline CDR1 SGHTA, CDR2 FQGNSA. The V segment lost 1 base and the J segment 5 bases; nucleotides outside the gene matches: 8. CDR3 amino acids: CASSLEIQGAIETQYF. The CDR3 DNA reads as TGTGCCAGCAGCTTAGAAATACAGGGGGCTATCGAGACCCAGTACTTC. The full variable domain, completed using reference TRBV7-2 and TRBJ2-5, is GAGVSQSPSNKVTEKGKDVELRCDPISGHTALYWYRQSLGQGLEFLIYFQGNSAPDKSGLPSDRFSAERTGGSVSTLTIQRTQQEDSAVYLCASSLEIQGAIETQYFGPGTRLLVL.